The 7 T cell receptor beta chains below were found in one sample sequenced in a study of shared clonotypes between healthy human individuals. Assay used: immunoSEQ multiplex PCR; TCRdb lists only in-frame clones, some missing. Of 2 million to 2.5 million clones listed, around 95% are singletons. The sample was naive CD4+ T cells sorted from blood. The sample's subset: CD45RA+ positively selected. These receptor sequences come from a man between 18 and 35 years old in good health.

This chain joins TRBV19 and TRBJ1-5; 7 positions agree with TRBD1. CDR3 size: 15 residues. V trimming: 5 bases; J trimming: 7 bases; junction bases outside the gene matches: 11. The germline V gene has CDR1 LNHDA and CDR2 SQIVND (reference sequence). CDR3 loop: CASSDPDRLRQPQHF. The CDR3, as DNA: TGTGCCAGTAGTGATCCGGACAGGCTCAGGCAGCCCCAGCATTTT.

The rearrangement links TRBV30 to TRBJ1-4; D unresolved. The CDR3 covers 14 residues. V lost 2 bases, J lost 8 bases, and 15 bases lay in between. Germline V gives CDR1 GTSNPN, CDR2 SVGIG (reference sequence). CDR3 sequence reads: CAWSSAKATEKLFF. The CDR3 DNA sequence: TGTGCCTGGAGTTCTGCGAAGGCAACAGAAAAACTGTTTTTT.

The chain carries TRBV21-1 and TRBJ2-2; no DNA check was done on the table's D call, TRBD1. TRBV21-1 is classified as a pseudogene. The CDR3 extends over 15 amino acids. The CDR3, as DNA: TGTGCCAGCAGCAAAACCGCCAGGGTCACCGGGGAGCTGTTTTTT. Amino acid sequence: CASSKTARVTGELFF.

The chain is built from TRBV28 and TRBJ1-5; D gene uncertain. The CDR3 is 13 amino acids. Germline V CDR1 and CDR2: MDHEN, SYDVKM. V was clipped by 5 bases and J by 0 bases, with 5 bases between them. In DNA form, the CDR3 reads TGTGCCAGCAGTACAAATAGCAATCAGCCCCAGCATTTT. Translating gives CASSTNSNQPQHF.

The chain has TRBV5-1 and TRBJ2-3; 9 nucleotides match TRBD1. CDR1 SGHRS and CDR2 YFSETQ come from the germline V gene. J was trimmed by 6 bases and V by 1 base; bases with no gene match: 6. CDR3 length: 15 residues. CDR3 in DNA: TGCGCCAGCAGCTTGACAGGGGGCGCCCCGGATACGCAGTATTTT. Translation gives CASSLTGGAPDTQYF. Supplemented by reference TRBV5-1 and TRBJ2-3, the full variable domain reads KAGVTQTPRYLIKTRGQQVTLSCSPISGHRSVSWYQQTPGQGLQFLFEYFSETQRNKGNFPGRFSGRQFSNSRSEMNVSTLELGDSALYLCASSLTGGAPDTQYFGPGTRLTVL.

CDR3 coding DNA: TGTGCCAGCAGTTCGCAGGGGGCCCCTTCAAACAATGAGCAGTTCTTC. Its protein is CASSSQGAPSNNEQFF. The rearrangement uses TRBV28 and TRBJ2-1; 8 bases are shared with TRBD1. CDR3 size: 16 residues. From germline, CDR1 is MDHEN and CDR2 SYDVKM. The trim removed 4 bases at V and 5 bases at J, leaving 10 bases unmatched.

V gene TRBV18 combines with J gene TRBJ2-7; D remains unclear. Germline V gene sequence: CDR1 KGHSH, CDR2 LQKENI. The CDR3 consists of 11 residues. Trimming pared 11 bases from V and 4 bases from J, leaving 12 bases between. CDR3 sequence reads: CASTGAYEQYF. The CDR3 DNA is TGTGCCTCGACGGGTGCGTACGAGCAGTACTTC.